This T cell receptor (beta chain) originates from a study of OX40 agonist ivuxolimab in advanced cancers. Overall study context: Cohort: 80% to 90% men, mean age about 60, aged about 23 to 79.

Generated by immunoSEQ multiplex PCR, the TCRdb table keeps only in-frame clones and is missing some. The sample has fewer than 25,000 clones; roughly 71% are singletons. Trimming removed 4 bases from V and 4 bases from J; junction bases left unmatched: 9. Germline assignment: CDR1 LGHNA and CDR2 YSLEER. The CDR3 is made up of 15 amino acids. Patients were excluded for autoimmune disease history or systemic immunosuppression. Material: CD4+ or CD8+ T cells sorted from blood, obtained in a trial of the OX40 agonist ivuxolimab. This sequence was found in an adult with an advanced solid tumor such as melanoma, head and neck, liver or kidney cancer. The chain has TRBV4-3 and TRBJ2-7; 8 positions match TRBD1. CDR3 sequence reads: CASSPSQGADYEQYF. CDR3 nucleotides: TGCGCCAGCAGCCCCTCCCAGGGGGCCGATTACGAGCAGTACTTC.